This T cell receptor beta chain was observed in a study of tumor-infiltrating lymphocytes in primary liver carcinoma. TCR beta cDNA was reverse-transcribed from roughly 520 ng of total RNA. The reaction used a constant-region primer and ProtoScript II reverse transcriptase. Nested multiplex PCR, run for three rounds with slightly modified ARM-PCR, yielded TCR beta libraries. The first two PCR rounds, around 10 cycles each, used TRBV1-TRBV30 forward primers and a C-beta reverse primer. Via MiXCR, TCRdb re-called the multiplex PCR reads, giving one row per CDR3 protein. The sample holds about 41,000 distinct CDR3 sequences, approximately 70% seen once. Study results and limitations: Relative to tumor region pairs, the tumor-adjacent and tumor-blood pairs showed overlap that was lower. It was in tumors, not blood, that the top-250-clone fraction was significantly higher (p = 0.039).

This CDR3 region has 18 residues. V shed 2 bases and J 10 bases; nucleotides not matched to a gene: 14. Germline assignment: CDR1 SGHRS and CDR2 YFSETQ. This clonotype was seen at least ten times. Its antigen remains unidentified. From unsorted bulk tissue weighing 20-30 mg, DNA and RNA were co-extracted. Sampling of every tumor involved five separate regions. These included the tumor centre. The sample consisted of liver tumor tissue from sampling region 2. Specified subset: tumor region T2, inferior pole. The TCR sequence derives from a middle-aged man with primary liver carcinoma and hepatitis B virus infection. The chain is built from TRBV5-1 and TRBJ2-1; 14 nucleotides agree with TRBD2. CDR3 in amino acids: CASSFGLAGGAVQWEQFF. The CDR3 DNA reads as TGCGCCAGCAGCTTTGGACTAGCGGGAGGCGCCGTACAATGGGAGCAGTTCTTC.